This TCR beta chain originates from a study of T cells after yellow fever vaccination. Study observations and caveats: Booster sampling recovered most clones from primary vaccination (less than 97% CD4, approximately 90% CD8). Highly abundant clonotypes carried over from the bulk population could end up in FACS-sorted repertoires as contaminants.

Notes on this clonotype: Its antigen is not known.

Template switching with 5'RACE generated the TCR cDNA and added a universal primer site and UMIs. MiXCR, applied by TCRdb to the 5' RACE reads, yields one record per CDR3 protein. Of 250,000 to 300,000 distinct CDR3 sequences in the sample, under 9% are singletons; the top ten hold about 3.7%. The specimen was CD4+ T cells sorted from PBMCs, collected 5 days after the yellow fever booster vaccination. The clonotype originates from a man between 18 and 35 years old who received the YFV17D yellow fever vaccine.

The CDR3 coding sequence is TGCGCCAGCAGCCTCGAACGAGCGGGGACGCCTGGGGCCAACGTCCTGACTTTC. Translation gives CASSLERAGTPGANVLTF. The V call is TRBV5-1, the J call TRBJ2-6, with 7 bases fitting TRBD2. In germline, CDR1 is SGHRS, CDR2 YFSETQ. The CDR3 length is 18 residues. The V and J ends lost 4 bases and 2 bases, in that order; junction bases with no gene match: 12.